The 3 T cell receptor beta chains listed next were all sequenced from one sample in a study of cytomegalovirus exposure and HLA in healthy donors. The PCR ran on 60 Vbeta and 13 Jbeta primers. The table came from immunoSEQ multiplex PCR; TCRdb's copy has only in-frame clones and leaves some out. The sample lists roughly 190,000 clones, around 85% occurring once. Sequencing was performed on PBMCs. All receptors come from a man aged 50-59 years in good health and CMV-seronegative.

This clone occurred once. The CDR3 bases are TGTGCCAGCAGCATCTCCGGGACAGCCTTCTCCTACGAGCAGTACTTC. Translated: CASSISGTAFSYEQYF. The J gene is TRBJ2-7, the V gene TRBV11-2; 7 bases line up with TRBD1. The length of the CDR3 is 16 residues. Germline CDR1 SGHAT, CDR2 FQNNGV. V dropped 5 bases and J dropped 0; count of bases not matched to a gene: 10.

The V and J genes are TRBV7-9 and TRBJ1-4, with D possibly matching TRBD1 (6 bases). The CDR3 sequence is 14 residues long. Germline V gives CDR1 SEHNR, CDR2 FQNEAQ (reference sequence). The V gene lost 5 bases and the J gene lost 6 bases, with 13 bases spanning the gap. Here the CDR3 DNA reads TGTGCCAGCAGCCGGGACAATGGGGATGAAAAACTGTTTTTT. Its translation: CASSRDNGDEKLFF.

The chain has TRBV4-1 and TRBJ2-3, with TRBD2 matching over 8 bases. V lost 5 bases and J lost 0; bases outside the gene matches: 4. The germline gives CDR1 MGHRA, CDR2 YSYEKL. The CDR3 is 15 amino acids. In DNA, the CDR3 is TGCGCCAGCAGCTTTCGACTAGCGAGCACAGATACGCAGTATTTT. Translating it yields CASSFRLASTDTQYF.